These 3 T cell receptor beta chains were sequenced from one sample in a study of CD8 T cells in Susac syndrome. RNA totalling roughly 0.45 to 1 ug underwent reverse transcription with random hexamers. TCRdb fed the immunoSEQ multiplex PCR reads into MiXCR, producing one record per CDR3 protein. In the table there are 40,000 to 60,000 distinct CDR3 sequences, 93% of which are singletons. Source material: CD8+ T cells from PBMCs. Receptors originate from a human donor with multiple sclerosis.

CDR3 sequence reads: CASSKYGRVKSPLHF. The CDR3 DNA reads TGTGCCAGCAGCAAATATGGCAGAGTAAAATCACCCCTCCACTTT. The V call is TRBV21-1, the J call TRBJ1-6. TRBV21-1 is labeled a pseudogene. CDR3 length: 15 amino acids.

This chain links TRBV4-2 with TRBJ1-1; no reliable D call. Trimming removed 4 bases from V and 5 bases from J, with 17 bases in between. The CDR3 consists of 15 residues. Germline V gene data show CDR1 as LGHNA and CDR2 as YNFKEQ. The DNA for the CDR3 is TGTGCCAGCAGCCCCCCCCTGAACCTGAGAACTGAAGCTTTCTTT. Translated: CASSPPLNLRTEAFF.

The chain recombines TRBV10-3 with TRBJ2-7; D ambiguous. The CDR3 contains 14 residues. The V end lost 7 bases, the J end lost 2 bases, and 15 bases lay between the germline ends. CDR1 and CDR2 (germline): ENHRY, SYGVKD. The CDR3, as DNA: TGTGCCATCAAGCCGGCAGGTCTCCCCTACGAGCAGTACTTC. As protein: CAIKPAGLPYEQYF.